This entry features one T cell receptor (beta chain) sequence. The entry originates in a study of identifying expanded T cells in peripheral blood. Clones were sequenced by immunoSEQ multiplex PCR, and TCRdb holds only the in-frame ones, with some missing. The sample contains more than 95,000 clones, approximately 80% of which appear only once. The V gene lost 2 bases and the J gene lost 4 bases, with 8 bases spanning the gap. Germline CDR1 GTSNPN, CDR2 SVGIG (reference sequence). The CDR3 totals 12 residues. Sequenced sample: blood. The chain uses TRBV30 and TRBJ2-5, with D possibly matching TRBD2 (5 bases). This receptor was taken from a person aged 18 to 75 in good health. The DNA of the CDR3 is TGTGCCTGGAGTCGGGATGGAGAGACCCAGTACTTC. Protein product: CAWSRDGETQYF.